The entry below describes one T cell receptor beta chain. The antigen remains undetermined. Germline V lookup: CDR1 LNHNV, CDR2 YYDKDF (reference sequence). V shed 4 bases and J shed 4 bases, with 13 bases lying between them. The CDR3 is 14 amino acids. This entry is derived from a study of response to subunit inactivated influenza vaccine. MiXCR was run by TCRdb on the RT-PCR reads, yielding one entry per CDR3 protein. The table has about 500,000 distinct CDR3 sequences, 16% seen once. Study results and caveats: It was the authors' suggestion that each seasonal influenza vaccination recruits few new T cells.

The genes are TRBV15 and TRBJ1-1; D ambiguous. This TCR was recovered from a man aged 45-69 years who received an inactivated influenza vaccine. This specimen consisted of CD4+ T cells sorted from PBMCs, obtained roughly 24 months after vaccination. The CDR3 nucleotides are TGTGCCACCAGCACCCAACGGGAGGGCACTGAAGCTTTCTTT. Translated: CATSTQREGTEAFF.